This is a list of T cell receptor beta chains from one sample in a study of shared clonotypes between healthy human individuals. TCRdb's table, derived via immunoSEQ multiplex PCR, lists solely in-frame clones and lacks some. The repertoire consists of about 1.5 million clones, with roughly 97% occurring once and the leading ten covering approximately 1.2%. Sequencing input: naive CD4+ T cells sorted from blood. The receptors here all came from a man aged 25-40 years in good health. CDR3s include the opening cysteine and the closing phenylalanine or tryptophan. A D gene is named only where the DNA matches it firmly. Expanded clones are given a class, and other clones once, few, many or no size at all.

>.|.|TRBJ2-3|TRBV7-6
CASSLGSGSSTDTQYF
TGTGCCAGCAGCTTAGGTAGCGGCTCTAGCACAGATACGCAGTATTTT
>.|.|TRBJ1-2|TRBV5-1
CASSSAGTPNYGYTF
TGCGCCAGCAGCTCGGCCGGGACCCCAAACTATGGCTACACCTTC
>.|once|TRBJ2-1|TRBV5-1
CASSLGDLYNEQFF
TGCGCCAGCAGCTTGGGAGACTTATACAATGAGCAGTTCTTC
>TRBD2|.|TRBJ2-1|TRBV27
CASSTLAGVNEQFF
TGTGCCAGCAGCACACTAGCGGGAGTCAATGAGCAGTTCTTC
>.|.|TRBJ2-1|TRBV18
CASSPPGQIYNEQFF
TGTGCCAGCTCACCTCCCGGACAAATATACAATGAGCAGTTCTTC
>.|.|TRBJ2-7|TRBV10-1
CASSRSSYEQYF
TGCGCCAGCAGCAGGAGCTCCTACGAGCAGTACTTC
>.|.|TRBJ2-2|TRBV6-5
CASSLASTTGELFF
TGTGCCAGCAGTTTGGCCAGCACTACCGGGGAGCTGTTTTTT
>.|.|TRBJ1-2|TRBV28
CASSLAWPAVIYGYTF
TGTGCCAGCAGTCTCGCCTGGCCCGCAGTTATTTATGGCTACACCTTC
>.|.|TRBJ2-3|TRBV10-1
CASSDPTDTQYF
TGCGCCAGCAGTGACCCCACAGATACGCAGTATTTT
>.|.|TRBJ2-7|TRBV9
CASSVGLVKWGDRYEQYF
TGTGCCAGCAGCGTAGGTTTGGTCAAGTGGGGGGATCGCTACGAGCAGTACTTC
>TRBD2|.|TRBJ2-2|TRBV27
CASSLPGLAGETGELFF
TGTGCCAGCAGTCTCCCCGGACTAGCGGGAGAAACCGGGGAGCTGTTTTTT
>.|.|TRBJ1-4|TRBV4-3
CASSQVGIGNEKLFF
TGCGCCAGCAGCCAAGTCGGGATTGGGAATGAAAAACTGTTTTTT
>TRBD1|.|TRBJ1-5|TRBV6-1
CASSARQGSQPQHF
TGTGCCAGCAGTGCCCGACAGGGCAGTCAGCCCCAGCATTTT
>.|.|TRBJ2-5|TRBV12-2
CASLKTQYF
TGTGCAAGTCTGAAGACCCAGTACTTC
>TRBD1|.|TRBJ2-7|TRBV6-1
CASSRSGTDPYEQYF
TGTGCCAGCAGTAGATCCGGGACAGATCCCTACGAGCAGTACTTC
>TRBD2|.|TRBJ2-1|TRBV6-5
CASRVAGGYNEQFF
TGTGCCAGCAGAGTGGCGGGGGGCTACAATGAGCAGTTCTTC
>.|.|TRBJ2-1|TRBV7-2
CASSLYSQPNGYNEQFF
TGTGCCAGCAGCTTATACTCCCAGCCCAATGGCTACAATGAGCAGTTCTTC
>TRBD2|.|TRBJ2-3|TRBV6-6
CASRSTSGATDTQYF
TGTGCCAGCAGGTCGACTAGCGGGGCTACAGATACGCAGTATTTT
>.|.|TRBJ2-3|TRBV28
CASSSQLRSFTDTQYF
TGTGCCAGCAGCTCCCAACTAAGGTCTTTCACAGATACGCAGTATTTT
>.|.|TRBJ2-5|TRBV6-1
CASLGLSQETQYF
TGTGCCAGCCTGGGACTGAGCCAAGAGACCCAGTACTTC
>.|.|TRBJ1-2|TRBV28
CASSTAGGLNGYTF
TGTGCCAGCAGTACCGCCGGGGGGTTGAATGGCTACACCTTC
>.|.|TRBJ2-2|TRBV5-4
CASRATPGTPNTGELFF
TGTGCCAGCAGAGCGACCCCTGGGACACCCAACACCGGGGAGCTGTTTTTT
>.|.|TRBJ2-7|TRBV6-6
CASKGGEGVSYEQYF
TGTGCCAGCAAGGGGGGTGAGGGGGTCTCCTACGAGCAGTACTTC
>.|.|TRBJ2-5|TRBV28
CASSPPGVPGETQYF
TGTGCCAGCAGTCCCCCTGGAGTACCGGGAGAGACCCAGTACTTC
>TRBD1|once|TRBJ2-2|TRBV13
CASSLPRTGRTGELFF
TGTGCCAGCAGCTTACCCCGGACAGGGAGGACCGGGGAGCTGTTTTTT
>TRBD2|.|TRBJ2-3|TRBV9
CASSVSGRADTQYF
TGTGCCAGCAGCGTAAGCGGGAGAGCAGATACGCAGTATTTT
>TRBD1|.|TRBJ2-5|TRBV14
CASSQDSGGIRETQYF
TGTGCCAGCAGCCAAGATTCAGGGGGCATTCGGGAGACCCAGTACTTC
>TRBD1|.|TRBJ2-2|TRBV11-1
CASSLGTGQITGELFF
TGTGCCAGCAGCTTAGGGACAGGGCAAATTACCGGGGAGCTGTTTTTT
>TRBD1|.|TRBJ1-2|TRBV18
CASSPATGDYGYTF
TGTGCCAGCTCACCAGCGACAGGGGACTATGGCTACACCTTC
>TRBD2|once|TRBJ2-1|TRBV2
CASGRLAGANEQFF
TGTGCCAGCGGTCGACTAGCGGGAGCCAATGAGCAGTTCTTC
>.|.|TRBJ1-5|TRBV19
CASSLRTNQPQHF
TGTGCCAGTAGTTTGCGGACAAATCAGCCCCAGCATTTT
>.|.|TRBJ1-1|TRBV4-2
CASSQARQNTEAFF
TGTGCCAGCAGCCAAGCTAGACAGAACACTGAAGCTTTCTTT
>.|.|TRBJ1-2|TRBV11-1
CASSPSVGGGYTF
TGTGCCAGCAGCCCCTCCGTGGGGGGTGGCTACACCTTC
>.|.|TRBJ2-3|TRBV5-1
CASSSDTADTQYF
TGCGCCAGCAGCTCCGACACCGCAGATACGCAGTATTTT
>.|.|TRBJ2-2|TRBV11-2
CASSERRSPYTGELFF
TGTGCCAGCAGCGAGCGGCGGAGCCCTTACACCGGGGAGCTGTTTTTT
>.|once|TRBJ2-1|TRBV29-1
CSVEDLGGGFAEANEQFF
TGCAGCGTTGAAGATCTAGGAGGGGGATTCGCAGAGGCAAATGAGCAGTTCTTC
>.|.|TRBJ2-3|TRBV6-4
CASSPDRSTDTQYF
TGTGCCAGCAGTCCGGACAGAAGCACAGATACGCAGTATTTT
>TRBD1|.|TRBJ2-7|TRBV10-1
CASSEGQGVIEQYF
TGCGCCAGCAGTGAGGGACAGGGGGTCATCGAGCAGTACTTC
>.|.|TRBJ1-1|TRBV9
CASSVGQGASVF
.
>.|once|TRBJ1-1|TRBV5-6
CASSLANGGEAFF
TGTGCCAGCAGCTTGGCCAATGGAGGTGAAGCTTTCTTT
>.|.|TRBJ1-5|TRBV6-4
CASSQESNQPQHF
TGTGCCAGCAGTCAGGAAAGCAATCAGCCCCAGCATTTT
>.|.|TRBJ1-2|TRBV6-5
CASSSGRNGYTF
TGTGCCAGCAGTTCTGGACGGAATGGCTACACCTTC
>.|once|TRBJ1-4|TRBV19
CASSIRENPGTILFF
TGTGCCAGTAGTATAAGGGAAAACCCCGGGACAATTCTGTTTTTT